This is a list of T cell receptor beta chains from one sample in a study of blood T cell repertoires in COVID-19. Profiled with immunoSEQ multiplex PCR; TCRdb holds only in-frame clones, not every one. The sample contains under 400,000 clones, about nine tenths of which appear only once. The source material was peripheral blood. The receptors were sampled from a woman aged 30 to 39 with COVID-19, enrolled during active disease. Each CDR3 is given with its conserved first and last residue. A D gene is named only where the DNA matches it firmly. Only some rows state a clone size, as once, few, many or a class for expanded clones.

>TRBV11-1|TRBJ2-1|-|TRBD2
CASSQSPSGLHNEQFF
TGTGCCAGCAGTCAATCCCCTAGCGGCCTTCACAATGAGCAGTTCTTC
>TRBV6-2/TRBV6-3|TRBJ1-2|few|-
CASSYLAGNYGYTF
TGTGCCAGCAGTTACTTGGCGGGTAACTATGGCTACACCTTC
>TRBV6-5|TRBJ1-2|-|-
CASRYTGWQGYTF
TGTGCCAGCAGATATACAGGGTGGCAAGGCTACACCTTC
>TRBV4-1|TRBJ2-1|-|TRBD2
CASSHAGGPYNEQFF
TGCGCCAGCAGCCATGCGGGGGGGCCATACAATGAGCAGTTCTTC
>TRBV6-2/TRBV6-3|TRBJ1-2|-|-
CASSWDTFYGYTF
TGTGCCAGCAGTTGGGACACTTTCTATGGCTACACCTTC
>TRBV3-1/TRBV3-2|TRBJ1-2|-|-
CASSQVWGAQEAQTDYGYTF
TGTGCCAGCAGCCAAGTATGGGGCGCCCAAGAAGCCCAAACGGACTATGGCTACACCTTC
>TRBV9|TRBJ2-2|once|-
CASSVTSGNTGELFF
TGTGCCAGCAGCGTAACCAGTGGGAACACCGGGGAGCTGTTTTTT
>TRBV19|TRBJ2-7|once|TRBD2
CASSLIPGTNQYEQYF
TGTGCCAGTAGTTTGATACCCGGGACTAATCAGTACGAGCAGTACTTC
>TRBV11-2|TRBJ1-2|-|TRBD1
CASSIPGQGASMGGYTF
TGTGCCAGCAGCATTCCGGGACAGGGGGCCTCTATGGGAGGCTACACCTTC
>TRBV28|TRBJ1-2|-|TRBD1
CASSPGQGIGGYTF
TGTGCCAGCAGTCCGGGACAGGGGATTGGTGGCTACACCTTC
>TRBV4-3|TRBJ1-2|-|TRBD1
CASSQFAGTAYGYTF
TGCGCCAGCAGCCAGTTCGCCGGGACAGCCTATGGCTACACCTTC
>TRBV3-1/TRBV3-2|TRBJ1-2|-|-
CASRGVIRGGYGYTF
TGTGCCAGCAGAGGGGTGATTAGGGGGGGCTATGGCTACACCTTC
>TRBV27|TRBJ2-3|once|TRBD2
CASSSSGAESDTQYF
TGTGCCAGCAGTTCCAGCGGGGCCGAGTCTGATACGCAGTATTTT
>TRBV9|TRBJ2-5|-|TRBD2
CASSVRGAGGRQETQYF
TGTGCCAGCAGCGTCCGGGGAGCGGGGGGGAGGCAAGAGACCCAGTACTTC
>TRBV7-6|TRBJ2-1|-|TRBD2
CASSLAATSGGAGVYNEQFF
TGTGCCAGCAGCTTAGCAGCGACTAGCGGGGGGGCCGGAGTCTACAATGAGCAGTTCTTC
>TRBV23-1|TRBJ2-2|-|TRBD1
CASIQRDRAAGELFF
TGCGCCAGCATCCAGCGGGACAGGGCTGCCGGGGAGCTGTTTTTT
>TRBV5-5|TRBJ2-2|-|TRBD1
CASSSRTGANTGELFF
TGTGCCAGCAGCTCCCGGACAGGAGCGAACACCGGGGAGCTGTTTTTT
>TRBV11-2|TRBJ2-1|-|TRBD1
CASRTGTVGEEQFF
TGTGCCAGCAGAACCGGGACAGTCGGTGAAGAGCAGTTCTTC
>TRBV4-3|TRBJ2-7|-|-
CASSRSIGSHYEQYF
TGCGCCAGCAGCCGCTCGATCGGGTCCCACTACGAGCAGTACTTC
>TRBV5-6|TRBJ1-4|-|-
CASSPLGQLPEKLFF
TGTGCCAGCAGCCCTCTTGGACAGTTGCCGGAAAAACTGTTTTTT
>TRBV19|TRBJ1-6|once|-
CASSKDSSLHF
TGTGCCAGTAGTAAGGACAGCAGCCTCCACTTT
>TRBV5-4|TRBJ2-5|-|TRBD1
CASSLKQGALKIQETQYF
TGTGCCAGCAGCTTGAAACAGGGGGCCCTAAAAATCCAAGAGACCCAGTACTTC
>TRBV6-5|TRBJ1-1|few|TRBD1
CASRTGGDTEAFF
TGTGCCAGCAGAACAGGGGGCGACACTGAAGCTTTCTTT
>TRBV18|TRBJ2-3|-|-
CASSTKVGGPTDTQYF
TGTGCCAGCTCAACGAAGGTGGGGGGGCCTACAGATACGCAGTATTTT
>TRBV15|TRBJ2-7|-|-
CATSRDIGTYEQYF
TGTGCCACCAGCAGGGACATAGGAACCTACGAGCAGTACTTC
>TRBV11-2|TRBJ2-1|-|-
CASPRVGGGLSSYNEQFF
TGTGCCAGCCCCCGGGTGGGGGGGGGCCTGAGCTCCTACAATGAGCAGTTCTTC
>TRBV3-1/TRBV3-2|TRBJ2-5|-|-
CASSQVLELQYF
TGTGCCAGCAGCCAAGTCCTCGAGCTCCAGTACTTC
>TRBV7-9|TRBJ1-2|-|-
CASTPGGNYGYTF
TGTGCCAGCACCCCGGGGGGAAACTATGGCTACACCTTC
>TRBV19|TRBJ2-3|-|TRBD1
CASSIDLGQGADTQYF
TGTGCCAGTAGTATAGATCTAGGGCAGGGGGCAGATACGCAGTATTTT
>TRBV29-1|TRBJ1-3|once|-
CSVNPISSGNTIYF
TGCAGCGTAAATCCGATTAGCTCTGGAAACACCATATATTTT
>TRBV7-2|TRBJ2-2|-|TRBD2
CASSWLAGGQSGELFF
TGTGCCAGCAGCTGGCTAGCGGGGGGGCAGAGCGGGGAGCTGTTTTTT
>TRBV28|TRBJ1-4|-|-
CASTSGTKYEKLFF
TGTGCCAGCACCTCCGGGACAAAGTATGAAAAACTGTTTTTT
>TRBV5-1|TRBJ1-3|few|-
CASSSGVVGNTIYF
TGCGCCAGCAGCAGCGGGGTAGTTGGAAACACCATATATTTT
>TRBV11-3|TRBJ2-7|-|TRBD1
CASRDSFNEQYF
TGTGCCTCCCGGGACAGCTTCAACGAGCAGTACTTC
>TRBV9|TRBJ1-2|-|-
CASSVGLYGYTF
TGTGCCAGCAGCGTAGGGCTCTATGGCTACACCTTC
>TRBV5-1|TRBJ2-1|-|TRBD2
CASSLGLAAEQFF
TGCGCCAGCAGCTTGGGACTAGCGGCTGAGCAGTTCTTC
>TRBV18|TRBJ2-1|few|TRBD2
CASSPRLAGGYNEQFF
TGTGCCAGCTCACCACGGCTAGCGGGGGGCTACAATGAGCAGTTCTTC
>TRBV2|TRBJ1-1|-|TRBD1
CASRKTGGYSEAFF
TGTGCCAGCAGGAAGACAGGGGGATATTCTGAAGCTTTCTTT
>TRBV5-1|TRBJ1-2|-|-
CARVEGRLGYGYTF
TGCGCCAGGGTGGAGGGGCGGTTGGGCTATGGCTACACCTTC